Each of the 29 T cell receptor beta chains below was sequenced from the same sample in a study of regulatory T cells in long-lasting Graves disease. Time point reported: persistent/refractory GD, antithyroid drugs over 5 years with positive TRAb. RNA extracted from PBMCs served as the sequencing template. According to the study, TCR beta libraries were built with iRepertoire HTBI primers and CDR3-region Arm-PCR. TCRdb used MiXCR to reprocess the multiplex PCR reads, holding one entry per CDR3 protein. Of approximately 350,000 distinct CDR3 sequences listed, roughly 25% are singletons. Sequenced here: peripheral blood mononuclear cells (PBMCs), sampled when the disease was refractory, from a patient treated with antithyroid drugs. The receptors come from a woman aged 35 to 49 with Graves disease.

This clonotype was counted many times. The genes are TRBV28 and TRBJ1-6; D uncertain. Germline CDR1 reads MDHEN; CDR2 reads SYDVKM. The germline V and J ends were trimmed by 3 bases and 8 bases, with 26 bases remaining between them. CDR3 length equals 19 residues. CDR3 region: CASSFPSPGRAAYDSPLHF. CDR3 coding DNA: TGTGCCAGCAGTTTCCCATCACCTGGACGGGCGGCCTACGATTCACCCCTCCACTTT.

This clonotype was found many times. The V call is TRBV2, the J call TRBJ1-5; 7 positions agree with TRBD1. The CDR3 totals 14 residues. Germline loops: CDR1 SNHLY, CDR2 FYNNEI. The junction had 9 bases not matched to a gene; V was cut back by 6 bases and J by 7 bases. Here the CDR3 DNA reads TGTGCCAGCAGCGGTGACAGGGCGGACCAGCCCCAGCATTTT. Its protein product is CASSGDRADQPQHF.

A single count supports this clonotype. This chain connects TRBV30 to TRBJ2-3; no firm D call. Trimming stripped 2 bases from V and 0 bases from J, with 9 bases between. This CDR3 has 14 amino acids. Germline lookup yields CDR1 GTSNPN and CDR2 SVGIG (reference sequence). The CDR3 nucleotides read TGTGCCTGGAGTTATAGCACGAGCACAGATACGCAGTATTTT. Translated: CAWSYSTSTDTQYF.

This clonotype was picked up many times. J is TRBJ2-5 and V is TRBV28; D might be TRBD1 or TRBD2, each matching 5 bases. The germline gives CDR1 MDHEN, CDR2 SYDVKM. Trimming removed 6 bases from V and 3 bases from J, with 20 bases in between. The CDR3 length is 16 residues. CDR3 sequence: CASRGPWTRRKETQYF. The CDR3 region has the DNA TGTGCCAGCAGGGGACCGTGGACTCGAAGAAAAGAGACCCAGTACTTC. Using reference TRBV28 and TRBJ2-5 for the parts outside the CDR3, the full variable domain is DVKVTQSSRYLVKRTGEKVFLECVQDMDHENMFWYRQDPGLGLRLIYFSYDVKMKEKGDIPEGYSVSREKKERFSLILESASTNQTSMYLCASRGPWTRRKETQYFGPGTRLLVL.

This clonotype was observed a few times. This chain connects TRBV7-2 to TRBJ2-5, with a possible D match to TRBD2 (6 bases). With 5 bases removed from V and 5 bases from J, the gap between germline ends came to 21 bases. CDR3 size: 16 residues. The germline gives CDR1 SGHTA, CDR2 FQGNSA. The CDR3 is CASSRGVGSGGETQYF. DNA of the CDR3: TGTGCCAGCAGCCGCGGGGTGGGTAGCGGCGGGGAGACCCAGTACTTC. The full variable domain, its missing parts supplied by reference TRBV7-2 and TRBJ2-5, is GAGVSQSPSNKVTEKGKDVELRCDPISGHTALYWYRQSLGQGLEFLIYFQGNSAPDKSGLPSDRFSAERTGGSVSTLTIQRTQQEDSAVYLCASSRGVGSGGETQYFGPGTRLLVL.

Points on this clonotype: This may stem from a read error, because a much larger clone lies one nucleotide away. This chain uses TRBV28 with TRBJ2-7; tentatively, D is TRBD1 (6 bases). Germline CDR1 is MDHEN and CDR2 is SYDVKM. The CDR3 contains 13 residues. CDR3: CTSSFRGTYEQYF. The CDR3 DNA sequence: TGTACCAGCAGTTTCAGGGGAACCTACGAGCAGTACTTC.

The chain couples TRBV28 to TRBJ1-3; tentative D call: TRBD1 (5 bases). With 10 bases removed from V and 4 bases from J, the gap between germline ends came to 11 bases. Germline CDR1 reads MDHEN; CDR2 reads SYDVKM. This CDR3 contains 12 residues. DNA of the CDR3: TGTGCCACTTGGGGGGGAGGAAACACCATATATTTT. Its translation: CATWGGGNTIYF.

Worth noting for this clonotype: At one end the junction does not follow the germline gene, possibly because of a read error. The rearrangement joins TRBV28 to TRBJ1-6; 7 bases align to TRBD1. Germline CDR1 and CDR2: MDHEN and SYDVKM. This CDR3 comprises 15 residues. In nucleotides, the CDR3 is TGCGCCAGCAGCCAATTCGACAGGGTCAGATCACCCCTCCACTTT. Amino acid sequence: CASSQFDRVRSPLHF.

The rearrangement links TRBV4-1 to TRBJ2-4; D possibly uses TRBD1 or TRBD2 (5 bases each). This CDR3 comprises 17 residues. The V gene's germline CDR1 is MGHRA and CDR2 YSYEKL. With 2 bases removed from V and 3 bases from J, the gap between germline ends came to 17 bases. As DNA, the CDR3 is TGCGCCAGCAGCCAACAGGGAGTCGCGGATAACAAAAACATTCAGTACTTC. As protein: CASSQQGVADNKNIQYF.

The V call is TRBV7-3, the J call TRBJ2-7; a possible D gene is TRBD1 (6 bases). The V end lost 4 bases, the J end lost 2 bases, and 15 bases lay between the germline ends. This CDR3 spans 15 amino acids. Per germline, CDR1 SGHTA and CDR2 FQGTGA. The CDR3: CASSSNGGGPYEQYF. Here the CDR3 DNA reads TGTGCCAGCAGCTCTAACGGTGGGGGCCCCTACGAGCAGTACTTC.

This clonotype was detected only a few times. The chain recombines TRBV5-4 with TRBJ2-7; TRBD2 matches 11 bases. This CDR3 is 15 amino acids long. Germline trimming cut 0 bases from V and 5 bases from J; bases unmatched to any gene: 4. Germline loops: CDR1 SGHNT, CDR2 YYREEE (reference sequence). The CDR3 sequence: CASSLGLAGIDEQYF. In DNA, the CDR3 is TGTGCCAGCAGCTTGGGACTAGCGGGAATTGACGAGCAGTACTTC.

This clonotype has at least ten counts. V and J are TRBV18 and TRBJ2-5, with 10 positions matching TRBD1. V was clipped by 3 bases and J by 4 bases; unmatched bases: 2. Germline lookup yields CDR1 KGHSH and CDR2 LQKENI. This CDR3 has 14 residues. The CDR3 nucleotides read TGTGCCAGCTCACCCCGGACAGGGGGAGAGACCCAGTACTTC. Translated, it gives CASSPRTGGETQYF.

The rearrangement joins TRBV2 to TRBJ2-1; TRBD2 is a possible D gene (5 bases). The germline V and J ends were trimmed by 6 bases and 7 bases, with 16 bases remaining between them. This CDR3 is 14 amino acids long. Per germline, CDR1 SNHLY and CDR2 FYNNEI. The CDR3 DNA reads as TGTGCCAGCAGCGCGGGCCAGCCGTGGAATGAGCAGTTCTTC. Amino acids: CASSAGQPWNEQFF.

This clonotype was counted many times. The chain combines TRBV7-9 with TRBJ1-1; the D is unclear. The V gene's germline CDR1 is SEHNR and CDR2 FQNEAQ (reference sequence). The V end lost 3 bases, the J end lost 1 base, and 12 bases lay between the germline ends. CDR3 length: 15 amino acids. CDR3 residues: CASSLEVGGNTEAFF. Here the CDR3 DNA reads TGTGCCAGCAGCTTGGAGGTTGGAGGGAACACTGAAGCTTTCTTT.

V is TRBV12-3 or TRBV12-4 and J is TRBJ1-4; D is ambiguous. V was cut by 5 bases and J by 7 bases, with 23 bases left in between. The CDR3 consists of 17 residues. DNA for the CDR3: TGTGCCAGCAGTCCAGACTCCTATCTTTTGGCAGGTGAAAAACTGTTTTTT. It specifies CASSPDSYLLAGEKLFF.

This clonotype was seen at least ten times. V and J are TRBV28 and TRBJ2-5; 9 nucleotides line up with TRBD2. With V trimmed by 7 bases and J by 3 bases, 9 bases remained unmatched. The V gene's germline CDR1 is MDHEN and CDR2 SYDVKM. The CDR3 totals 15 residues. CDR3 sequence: CASTPRSSGKETQYF. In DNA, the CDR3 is TGTGCCAGCACCCCTCGGTCTAGCGGGAAAGAGACCCAGTACTTC.

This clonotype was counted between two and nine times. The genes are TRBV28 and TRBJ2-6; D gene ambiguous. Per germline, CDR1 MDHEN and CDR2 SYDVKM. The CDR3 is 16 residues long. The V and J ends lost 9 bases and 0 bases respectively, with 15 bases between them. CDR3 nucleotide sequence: TGTGCCAGGCATGTCCTCCTCCTCTCTGGGGCCAACGTCCTGACTTTC. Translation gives CARHVLLLSGANVLTF. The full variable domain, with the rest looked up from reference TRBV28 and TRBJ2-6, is DVKVTQSSRYLVKRTGEKVFLECVQDMDHENMFWYRQDPGLGLRLIYFSYDVKMKEKGDIPEGYSVSREKKERFSLILESASTNQTSMYLCARHVLLLSGANVLTFGAGSRLTVL.

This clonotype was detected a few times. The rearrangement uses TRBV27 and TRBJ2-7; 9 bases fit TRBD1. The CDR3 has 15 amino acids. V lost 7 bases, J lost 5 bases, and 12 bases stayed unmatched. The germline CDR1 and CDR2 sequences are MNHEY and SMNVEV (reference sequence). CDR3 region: CASTPPGQGGDEQYF. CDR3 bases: TGTGCCAGCACACCCCCGGGACAGGGAGGCGACGAGCAGTACTTC.

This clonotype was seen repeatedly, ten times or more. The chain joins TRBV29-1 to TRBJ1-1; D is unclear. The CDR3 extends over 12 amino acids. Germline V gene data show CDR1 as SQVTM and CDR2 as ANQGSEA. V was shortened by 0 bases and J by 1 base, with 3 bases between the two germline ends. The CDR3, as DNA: TGCAGCGTTGAAGATCGGAACACTGAAGCTTTCTTT. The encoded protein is CSVEDRNTEAFF.

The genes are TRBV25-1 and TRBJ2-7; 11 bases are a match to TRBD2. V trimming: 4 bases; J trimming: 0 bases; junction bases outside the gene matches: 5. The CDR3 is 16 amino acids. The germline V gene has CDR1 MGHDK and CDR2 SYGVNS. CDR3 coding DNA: TGTGCCAGCAGTGTAGGGGGACTAGCGGACTCCTACGAGCAGTACTTC. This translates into CASSVGGLADSYEQYF.

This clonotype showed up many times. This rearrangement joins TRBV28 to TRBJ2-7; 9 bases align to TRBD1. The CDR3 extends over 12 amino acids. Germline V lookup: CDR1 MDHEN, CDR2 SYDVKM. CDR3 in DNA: TGTGCGACAGGGGGAGGCTCCTACGAGCAGTACTTC. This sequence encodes CATGGGSYEQYF.

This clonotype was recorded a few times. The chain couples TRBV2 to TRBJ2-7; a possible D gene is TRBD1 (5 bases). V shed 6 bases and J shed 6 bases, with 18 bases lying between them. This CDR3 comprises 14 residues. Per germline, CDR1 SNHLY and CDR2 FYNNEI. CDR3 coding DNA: TGTGCCAGCAGCCAAGAAGGGGCAGGTATCGAGCAGTACTTC. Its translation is CASSQEGAGIEQYF.

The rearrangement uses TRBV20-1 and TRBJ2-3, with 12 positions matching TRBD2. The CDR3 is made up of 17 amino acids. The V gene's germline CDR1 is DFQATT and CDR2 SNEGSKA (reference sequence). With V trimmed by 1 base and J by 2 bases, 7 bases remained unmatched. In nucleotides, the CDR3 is TGCAGTGCTAGAGCTAGCGGGAGGGCCTCGTTCACAGATACGCAGTATTTT. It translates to CSARASGRASFTDTQYF.

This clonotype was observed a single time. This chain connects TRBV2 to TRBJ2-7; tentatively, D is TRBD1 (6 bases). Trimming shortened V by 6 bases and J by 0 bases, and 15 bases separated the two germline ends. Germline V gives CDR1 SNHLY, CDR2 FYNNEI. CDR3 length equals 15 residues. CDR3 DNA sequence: TGTGCCAGCAGCTTTTCGGGGACACCCTCCTACGAGCAGTACTTC. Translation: CASSFSGTPSYEQYF.

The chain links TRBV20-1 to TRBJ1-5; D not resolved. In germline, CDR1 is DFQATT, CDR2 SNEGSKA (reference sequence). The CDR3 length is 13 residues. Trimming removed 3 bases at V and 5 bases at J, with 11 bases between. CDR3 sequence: CSARDYEHQPQHF. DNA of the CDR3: TGCAGTGCTAGGGACTATGAACATCAGCCCCAGCATTTT.

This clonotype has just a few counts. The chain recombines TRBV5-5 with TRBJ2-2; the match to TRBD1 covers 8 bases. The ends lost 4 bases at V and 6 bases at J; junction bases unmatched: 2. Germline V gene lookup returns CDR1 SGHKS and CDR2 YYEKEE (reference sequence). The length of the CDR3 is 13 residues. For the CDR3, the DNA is TGTGCCAGCAGCCTGGACAGGGCCGGGGAGCTGTTTTTT. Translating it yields CASSLDRAGELFF.

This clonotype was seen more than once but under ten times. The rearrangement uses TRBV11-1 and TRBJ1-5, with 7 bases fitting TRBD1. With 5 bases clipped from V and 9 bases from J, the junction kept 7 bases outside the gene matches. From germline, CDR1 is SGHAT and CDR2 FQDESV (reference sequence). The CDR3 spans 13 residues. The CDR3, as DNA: TGTGCCAGCAGCGCGACAGGGTTGGCGCCCCAGCATTTT. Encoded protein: CASSATGLAPQHF.

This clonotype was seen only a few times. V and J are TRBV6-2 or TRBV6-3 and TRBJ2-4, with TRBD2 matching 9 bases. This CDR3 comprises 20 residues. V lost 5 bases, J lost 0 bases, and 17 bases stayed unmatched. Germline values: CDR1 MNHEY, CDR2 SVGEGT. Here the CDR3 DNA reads TGTGCCAGCAGTGAAGTGAGCGGGAGGTGGAGTCGAAGAGCCAAAAACATTCAGTACTTC. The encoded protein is CASSEVSGRWSRRAKNIQYF.

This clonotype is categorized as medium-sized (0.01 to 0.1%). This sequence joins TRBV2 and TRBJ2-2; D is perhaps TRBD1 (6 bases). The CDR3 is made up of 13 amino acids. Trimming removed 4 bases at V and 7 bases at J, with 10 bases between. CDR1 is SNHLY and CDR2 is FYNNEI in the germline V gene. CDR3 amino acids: CASSVQGGGELFF. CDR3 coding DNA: TGTGCCAGCAGTGTACAGGGCGGCGGGGAGCTGTTTTTT.